This T cell receptor beta chain was identified during a study of early T cells in non-severe SARS-CoV-2 infection. As for the study in general: Whole-blood bulk RNA, unsorted, was sequenced, and chains were unpaired. Regarding the study as a whole: VDJdb matching, biased toward anti-spike CD8 responses, missed private and CD4 specificities.

This clonotype was recorded many times. Antigen unknown. Trimming took off 5 bases at V and 7 bases at J, with 17 bases between the two ends. Germline lookup yields CDR1 MNHNY and CDR2 SVGAGI (reference sequence). The CDR3 extends over 15 amino acids. Each single cDNA molecule received a unique molecular identifier. TCRdb ran MiXCR on the 5' RACE reads and lists one entry per CDR3 protein. The sample consists of around 44,000 distinct CDR3 sequences, around 10% of them appearing once. V is TRBV6-6 and J is TRBJ1-4; D is undetermined. The TCR sequence derives from an adult who was a healthcare worker with PCR-confirmed SARS-CoV-2 infection or an uninfected control (not recorded which). Sequenced sample: whole blood. CDR3 residues: CASSGVIGPLEKLFF. The CDR3 coding sequence is TGTGCCAGCAGTGGAGTAATAGGACCCCTTGAAAAACTGTTTTTT.